This T cell receptor (beta chain) was retrieved from a study of cytomegalovirus exposure and HLA in healthy donors. Germline values: CDR1 SGHRS, CDR2 YFSETQ. Losses at the gene ends were 1 base for V and 4 bases for J; bases not matched to a gene: 6. CDR3 size: 16 residues. About this clone itself: The target antigen is unknown.

Vbeta (60) and Jbeta (13) primers were used in the PCR. Profiling relied on immunoSEQ multiplex PCR, and the TCRdb table lists in-frame clones only, not all of them. This table has 73,000 or so clones, 70% to 90% appearing once. Findings and caveats of the study: Reported performance of the classifier showed diagnosis of cytomegalovirus status with high specificity and sensitivity.

The sequenced sample consisted of PBMCs. The chain is built from TRBV5-1 and TRBJ2-1, with 9 bases matching TRBD1. This sequence was found in a human donor in good health. CDR3 amino acids: CASSLMAGQGYNEQFF. The CDR3 DNA is TGCGCCAGCAGCTTGATGGCGGGACAGGGATACAATGAGCAGTTCTTC.